One T cell receptor beta chain is described in this entry. The source of the sample is a study of blood T cell repertoires in COVID-19. Sequencing was performed with immunoSEQ multiplex PCR; in TCRdb, only in-frame clones are kept and a portion is missing. The sample holds 140,000 to 150,000 clones; around 87% are singletons and the top ten take 0.95% to 1.5%. Sequenced material: PBMCs or T cells enriched from blood (not recorded which). The TCR was taken from a woman aged 30 to 39 with acute COVID-19.

The CDR3 DNA is TGTGCCAGCAGTCTTACCCCCCCGGGACTAGAACTCTACGAGCAGTACTTC. Translation: CASSLTPPGLELYEQYF. The chain uses TRBV27 and TRBJ2-7; 8 bases line up with TRBD2. Trimming at V came to 5 bases and at J to 3 bases, leaving 15 bases not matched to a gene. This CDR3 has 17 amino acids. The V gene's germline CDR1 is MNHEY and CDR2 SMNVEV (reference sequence).